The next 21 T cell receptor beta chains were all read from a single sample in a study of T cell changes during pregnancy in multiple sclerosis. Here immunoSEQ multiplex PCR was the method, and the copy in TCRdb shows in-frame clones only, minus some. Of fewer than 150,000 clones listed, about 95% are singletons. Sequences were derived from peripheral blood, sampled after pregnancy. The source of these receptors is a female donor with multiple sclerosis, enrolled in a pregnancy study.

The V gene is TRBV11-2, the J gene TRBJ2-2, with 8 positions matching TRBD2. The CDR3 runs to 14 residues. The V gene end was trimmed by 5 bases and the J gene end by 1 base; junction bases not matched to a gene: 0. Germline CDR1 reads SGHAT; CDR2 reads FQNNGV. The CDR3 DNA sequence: TGTGCCAGCAGCCTAGCGGGGAACACCGGGGAGCTGTTTTTT. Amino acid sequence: CASSLAGNTGELFF.

Here the CDR3 DNA reads TGTGCCAGCAGCCAAGGCCATGGGACTAGCGGGAACGAGCAGTACTTC. Protein: CASSQGHGTSGNEQYF. The chain has TRBV4-2 and TRBJ2-7, with 13 bases that match TRBD2. The junction had 5 bases not matched to a gene; V was cut back by 1 base and J by 5 bases. This CDR3 has 16 residues. Germline CDR1 is LGHNA and CDR2 is YNFKEQ.

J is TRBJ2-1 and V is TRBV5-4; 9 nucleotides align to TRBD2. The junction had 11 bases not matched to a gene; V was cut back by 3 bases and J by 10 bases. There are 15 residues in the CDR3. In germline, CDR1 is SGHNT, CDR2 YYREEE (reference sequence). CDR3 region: CASSSAGGYNDEQFF. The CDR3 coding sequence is TGTGCCAGCAGCTCAGCGGGGGGTTACAATGACGAGCAGTTCTTC.

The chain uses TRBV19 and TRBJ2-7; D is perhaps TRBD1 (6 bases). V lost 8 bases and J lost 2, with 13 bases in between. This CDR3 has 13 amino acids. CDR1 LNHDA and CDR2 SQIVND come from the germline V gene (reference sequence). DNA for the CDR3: TGTGCCAGTTCGGGACAAGTTACCTACGAGCAGTACTTC. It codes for CASSGQVTYEQYF.

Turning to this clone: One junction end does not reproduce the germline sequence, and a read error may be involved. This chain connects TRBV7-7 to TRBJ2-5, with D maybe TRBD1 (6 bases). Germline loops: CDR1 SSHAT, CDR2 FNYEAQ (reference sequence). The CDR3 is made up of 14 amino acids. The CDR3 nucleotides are TGTGCTAGCAGCTTAGAGGGGGTAGCCGAGACCCAGTACTTC. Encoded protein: CASSLEGVAETQYF. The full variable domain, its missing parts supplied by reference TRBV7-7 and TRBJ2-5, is GAGVSQSPRYKVTKRGQDVTLRCDPISSHATLYWYQQALGQGPEFLTYFNYEAQPDKSGLPSDRFSAERPEGSISTLTIQRTEQRDSAMYRCASSLEGVAETQYFGPGTRLLVL.

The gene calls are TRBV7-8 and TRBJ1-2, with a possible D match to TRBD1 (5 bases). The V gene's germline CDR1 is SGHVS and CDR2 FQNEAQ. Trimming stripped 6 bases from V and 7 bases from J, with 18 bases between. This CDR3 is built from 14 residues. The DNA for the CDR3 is TGTGCCAGCAGAGAGAGGATCGGGACTGTTGGCTACACCTTC. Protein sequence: CASRERIGTVGYTF.

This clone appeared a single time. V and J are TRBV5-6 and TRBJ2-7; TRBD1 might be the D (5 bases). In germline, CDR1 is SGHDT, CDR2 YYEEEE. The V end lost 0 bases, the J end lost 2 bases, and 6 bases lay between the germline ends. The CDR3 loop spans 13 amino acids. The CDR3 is CASSLAGTYEQYF. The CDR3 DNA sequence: TGTGCCAGCAGCTTGGCAGGGACCTACGAGCAGTACTTC.

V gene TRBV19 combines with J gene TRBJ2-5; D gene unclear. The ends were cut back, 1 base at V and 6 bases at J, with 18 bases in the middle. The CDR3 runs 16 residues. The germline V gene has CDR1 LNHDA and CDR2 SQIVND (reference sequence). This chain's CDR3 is CASSIGLRAGGQTQYF. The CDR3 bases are TGTGCCAGTAGTATAGGTCTCCGCGCTGGTGGGCAGACCCAGTACTTC.

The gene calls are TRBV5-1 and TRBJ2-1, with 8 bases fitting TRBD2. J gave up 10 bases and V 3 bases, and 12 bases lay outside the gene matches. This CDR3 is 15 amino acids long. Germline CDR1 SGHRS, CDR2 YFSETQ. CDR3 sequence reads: CASSSLAGSTREQFF. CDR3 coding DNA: TGCGCCAGCAGCTCCTTAGCGGGATCGACGAGAGAGCAGTTCTTC.

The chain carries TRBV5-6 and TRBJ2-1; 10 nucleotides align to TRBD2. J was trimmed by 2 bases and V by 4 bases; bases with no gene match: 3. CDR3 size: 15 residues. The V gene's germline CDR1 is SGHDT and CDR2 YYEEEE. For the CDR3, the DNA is TGTGCCAGCAGCGCGGGACTAGCGCCCTACAATGAGCAGTTCTTC. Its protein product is CASSAGLAPYNEQFF. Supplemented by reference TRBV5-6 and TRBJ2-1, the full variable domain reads DAGVTQSPTHLIKTRGQQVTLRCSPKSGHDTVSWYQQALGQGPQFIFQYYEEEERQRGNFPDRFSGHQFPNYSSELNVNALLLGDSALYLCASSAGLAPYNEQFFGPGTRLTVL.

The CDR3 spells CASSPRSSSDTQYF. The CDR3 DNA reads as TGTGCCAGCAGCCCGCGCAGTAGCTCAGATACGCAGTATTTT. The chain combines TRBV5-6 with TRBJ2-3; D is unresolved. CDR1 is SGHDT, CDR2 YYEEEE, per germline. The CDR3 totals 14 residues. Trimming took 4 bases from V and 4 from J, leaving 13 bases between them.

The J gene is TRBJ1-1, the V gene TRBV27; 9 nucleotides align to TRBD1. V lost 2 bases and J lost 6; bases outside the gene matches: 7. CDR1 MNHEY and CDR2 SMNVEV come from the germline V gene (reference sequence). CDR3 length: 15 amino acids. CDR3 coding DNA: TGTGCCAGCAGTTTAGGGCCCACAGGGGGCCCTGAAGCTTTCTTT. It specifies CASSLGPTGGPEAFF.

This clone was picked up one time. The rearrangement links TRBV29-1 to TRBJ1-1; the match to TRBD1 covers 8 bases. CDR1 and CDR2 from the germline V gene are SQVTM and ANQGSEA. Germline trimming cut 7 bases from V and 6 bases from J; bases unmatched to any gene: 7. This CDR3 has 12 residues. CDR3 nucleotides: TGCAGCGCCGACAGGGGTGGGCCTGAAGCTTTCTTT. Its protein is CSADRGGPEAFF. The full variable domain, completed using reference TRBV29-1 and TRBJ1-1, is SAVISQKPSRDICQRGTSLTIQCQVDSQVTMMFWYRQQPGQSLTLIATANQGSEATYESGFVIDKFPISRPNLTFSTLTVSNMSPEDSSIYLCSADRGGPEAFFGQGTRLTVV.

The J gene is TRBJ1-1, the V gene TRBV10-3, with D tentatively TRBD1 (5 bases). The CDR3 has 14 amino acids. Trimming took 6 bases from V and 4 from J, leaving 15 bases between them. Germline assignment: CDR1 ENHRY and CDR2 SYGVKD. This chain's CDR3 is CAIRGRGESTEAFF. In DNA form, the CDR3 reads TGTGCCATCAGGGGGAGGGGAGAATCCACTGAAGCTTTCTTT.

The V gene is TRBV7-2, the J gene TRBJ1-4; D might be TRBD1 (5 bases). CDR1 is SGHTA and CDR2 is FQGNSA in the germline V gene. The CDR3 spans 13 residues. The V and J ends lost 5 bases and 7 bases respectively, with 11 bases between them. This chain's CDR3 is CASSKGLGEKLFF. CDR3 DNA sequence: TGTGCCAGCAGCAAGGGACTAGGTGAAAAACTGTTTTTT.

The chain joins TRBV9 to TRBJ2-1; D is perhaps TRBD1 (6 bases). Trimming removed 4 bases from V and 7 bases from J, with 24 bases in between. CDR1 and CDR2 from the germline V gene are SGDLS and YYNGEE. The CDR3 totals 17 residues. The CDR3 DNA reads TGTGCCAGCAGCCCCCTGTGGCAGGGGTGGGCACTGAATGAGCAGTTCTTC. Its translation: CASSPLWQGWALNEQFF.

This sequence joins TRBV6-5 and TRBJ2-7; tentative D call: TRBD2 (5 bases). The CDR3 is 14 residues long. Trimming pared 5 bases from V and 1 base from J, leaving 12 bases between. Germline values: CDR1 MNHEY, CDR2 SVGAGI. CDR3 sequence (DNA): TGTGCCAGCAGTCCCGGACTGGATTCCTACGAGCAGTACTTC. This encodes CASSPGLDSYEQYF.

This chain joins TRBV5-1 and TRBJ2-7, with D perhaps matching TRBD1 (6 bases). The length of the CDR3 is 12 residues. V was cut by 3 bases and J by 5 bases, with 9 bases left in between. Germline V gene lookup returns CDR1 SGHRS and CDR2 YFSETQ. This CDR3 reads CASSSTGNEQYF. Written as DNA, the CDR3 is TGCGCCAGCAGCTCCACAGGGAACGAGCAGTACTTC.

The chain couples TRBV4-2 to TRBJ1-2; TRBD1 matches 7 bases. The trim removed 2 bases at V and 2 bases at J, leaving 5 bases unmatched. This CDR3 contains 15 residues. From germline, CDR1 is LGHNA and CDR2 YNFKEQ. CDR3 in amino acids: CASSQRQGTNYGYTF. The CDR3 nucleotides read TGTGCCAGCAGCCAACGACAGGGAACGAACTATGGCTACACCTTC.

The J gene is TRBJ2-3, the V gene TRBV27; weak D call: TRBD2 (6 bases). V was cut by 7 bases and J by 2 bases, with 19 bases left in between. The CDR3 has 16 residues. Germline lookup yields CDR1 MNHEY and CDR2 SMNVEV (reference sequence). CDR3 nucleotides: TGTGCCAGCACCCCTTTTGGCTGGGAGGACACAGATACGCAGTATTTT. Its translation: CASTPFGWEDTDTQYF.

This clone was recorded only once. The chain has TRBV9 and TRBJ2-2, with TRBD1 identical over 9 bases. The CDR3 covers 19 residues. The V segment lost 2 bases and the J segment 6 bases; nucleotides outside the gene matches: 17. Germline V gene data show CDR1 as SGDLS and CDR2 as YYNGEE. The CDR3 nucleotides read TGTGCCAGCAGCGTTGGAACTCTCGGCGGGACAGGGAAGGCCGGGGAGCTGTTTTTT. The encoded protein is CASSVGTLGGTGKAGELFF.